The 14 T cell receptor beta chains in this list originate from one sample, sequenced in a study of vaccination and CD4 T cells after COVID-19 (dated by TCRdb to between 2021 and 2022). For these TCRs, the target antigens are not known. Libraries came from PCR. The sequencing machine was an Illumina iSeq 100. TCR sequencing of DNA from cultured CD4+ T cells used the Oncomine TCR Beta short-read assay at the Johns Hopkins FTIC core. TCRdb reran the public reads through fastp at Q25 and MiXCR, keeping productive beta chains. Rows matching on CDR3 protein sequence are summarized as one entry with the most common DNA and genes. Across this sample there are about 6,600 distinct CDR3 sequences, with about 27% seen only once. The ten largest clonotypes hold around 33% of the sample. In the paper's terms, the treatment or condition label means: roughly 11-day PBMC culture with coronavirus spike peptide pools or control peptides (ViraFEST assay). CD4+ T cells from unexposed donors were collected before the COVID-19 pandemic (2011-2018).

The sequenced sample consisted of CD4+ T cells from blood, cultured in vitro. Receptor source: a human donor in good health.

This clonotype has a handful of counts. This chain uses TRBV11-2 with TRBJ1-1; no firm D call. CDR1 SGHAT and CDR2 FQNNGV come from the germline V gene. V lost 5 bases and J lost 3, with 10 bases in between. This CDR3 contains 13 residues. The CDR3 region is CASSPGPYTEAFF. The CDR3 nucleotides are TGTGCCAGCAGCCCCGGGCCATACACTGAAGCTTTCTTT.

The genes are TRBV7-2 and TRBJ2-2; the D is unclear. The CDR3 has 14 residues. The germline CDR1 and CDR2 sequences are SGHTA and FQGNSA. Between the trimmed V and J ends, which lost 6 bases and 0 bases, there was a span of 8 bases. CDR3 sequence (DNA): TGTGCCAGCAGACCAGCCTCGAACACCGGGGAGCTGTTTTTT. Encoded protein: CASRPASNTGELFF. Full variable domain (rest looked up from reference TRBV7-2 and TRBJ2-2): GAGVSQSPSNKVTEKGKDVELRCDPISGHTALYWYRQSLGQGLEFLIYFQGNSAPDKSGLPSDRFSAERTGGSVSTLTIQRTQQEDSAVYLCASRPASNTGELFFGEGSRLTVL.

The CDR3 sequence: CASDLTLGVTEAFF. CDR3 nucleotides: TGTGCCAGCGACTTAACCCTAGGGGTTACTGAAGCTTTCTTT. V and J are TRBV7-9 and TRBJ1-1, with D possibly matching TRBD1 (5 bases). With 8 bases removed from V and 5 bases from J, the gap between germline ends came to 18 bases. Germline V gene sequence: CDR1 SEHNR, CDR2 FQNEAQ (reference sequence). CDR3 length: 14 residues.

Only a few counts were recorded for this clonotype. The V and J genes are TRBV27 and TRBJ2-3; 7 bases match TRBD1. The ends lost 7 bases at V and 2 bases at J; junction bases unmatched: 6. This CDR3 spans 14 amino acids. Germline CDR1 and CDR2: MNHEY and SMNVEV (reference sequence). The CDR3, as DNA: TGTGCCAGCACCTCGGGACAGTTCACAGATACGCAGTATTTT. Its translation: CASTSGQFTDTQYF.

This rearrangement joins TRBV6-1 to TRBJ2-7, with TRBD2 as a possible D gene (7 bases). Trimming pared 4 bases from V and 0 bases from J, leaving 13 bases between. Germline CDR1 MNHNS, CDR2 SASEGT. CDR3 length: 15 residues. The CDR3 DNA is TGTGCCAGCAGTGTGGACGGGGGGCTCTCCTACGAGCAGTACTTC. Its translation: CASSVDGGLSYEQYF.

This clonotype turned up a few times. The chain uses TRBV20-1 and TRBJ1-4; possible D gene TRBD1, 5 bases. The germline gives CDR1 DFQATT, CDR2 SNEGSKA (reference sequence). The CDR3 sequence is 13 residues long. V lost 3 bases to trimming and J lost 8 bases, with 13 bases between them. The DNA for the CDR3 is TGCAGTGCTAGGATCAGGGTGGGGGAAAAACTGTTTTTT. Translated, it gives CSARIRVGEKLFF.

This clonotype has only a few counts. This chain connects TRBV6-5 to TRBJ1-2; tentatively, D is TRBD1 (5 bases). The CDR3 extends over 15 amino acids. V was trimmed by 0 bases and J by 2 bases, leaving 10 bases between them. In germline, CDR1 is MNHEY, CDR2 SVGAGI. CDR3 nucleotide sequence: TGTGCCAGCAGTTACTCGAGTAGGGGCAACTATGGCTACACCTTC. It is translated as CASSYSSRGNYGYTF.

This clonotype has more than one count but fewer than ten. This chain connects TRBV6-1 to TRBJ1-1, with D unclear. The ends were cut back, 6 bases at V and 0 bases at J, with 8 bases in the middle. This CDR3 has 13 residues. Looked up from germline, CDR1 is MNHNS and CDR2 is SASEGT. The CDR3 DNA follows: TGTGCCAGCAGCCTACAAATGAACACTGAAGCTTTCTTT. This sequence encodes CASSLQMNTEAFF.

This clonotype was detected only a few times. This chain joins TRBV19 and TRBJ1-2; perhaps TRBD1 as D (6 bases). Looked up from germline, CDR1 is LNHDA and CDR2 is SQIVND (reference sequence). V shed 0 bases and J shed 4 bases, with 15 bases lying between them. This CDR3 spans 16 amino acids. The CDR3 here is CASSIDGTPTGYGYTF. In DNA, the CDR3 is TGTGCCAGTAGTATAGATGGGACACCCACGGGCTATGGCTACACCTTC.

The table lists this clonotype with a few counts. The chain employs TRBV15 and TRBJ2-7, with TRBD1 matching 9 bases. The CDR3 consists of 16 residues. V lost 3 bases to trimming and J lost 5 bases; unmatched junction nucleotides: 11. The germline V gene encodes CDR1 LNHNV and CDR2 YYDKDF (reference sequence). CDR3 bases: TGTGCCACCAGCAGTTACCTGGGACAGGGATCAGACGAGCAGTACTTC. Protein sequence: CATSSYLGQGSDEQYF.

The rearrangement joins TRBV5-4 to TRBJ2-2, with unresolved D. V dropped 0 bases and J dropped 0 bases, with 9 bases sitting between them. The V gene's germline CDR1 is SGHNT and CDR2 YYREEE (reference sequence). The CDR3 has 16 residues. This CDR3 is CASSLARHTNTGELFF. The CDR3 region has the DNA TGTGCCAGCAGCTTGGCCAGGCACACGAACACCGGGGAGCTGTTTTTT.

This clonotype was seen more than once but under ten times. The genes are TRBV7-8 and TRBJ1-1; 10 nucleotides line up with TRBD1. This CDR3 is built from 16 residues. V shed 5 bases, J shed 1 base, and the junction held 7 bases outside the gene matches. In germline, CDR1 is SGHVS, CDR2 FQNEAQ. CDR3 DNA: TGTGCCAGCAGCCGCCGGGACAGGGGTTCGAACACTGAAGCTTTCTTT. Protein product: CASSRRDRGSNTEAFF. Based on the CDR3 plus reference TRBV7-8 and TRBJ1-1, the full variable domain is GAGVSQSPRYKVAKRGQDVALRCDPISGHVSLFWYQQALGQGPEFLTYFQNEAQLDKSGLPSDRFFAERPEGSVSTLKIQRTQQEDSAVYLCASSRRDRGSNTEAFFGQGTRLTVV.

The chain joins TRBV10-1 to TRBJ2-1, with 11 nucleotides matching TRBD2. V lost 4 bases to trimming and J lost 6 bases; unmatched junction nucleotides: 11. From germline, CDR1 is WNHNN and CDR2 SYGVQD (reference sequence). The length of the CDR3 is 17 residues. The CDR3 DNA follows: TGCGCCAGCAGTGCCCCCTTGGGGACTAGCGGTGGCAATGAGCAGTTCTTC. Its translation: CASSAPLGTSGGNEQFF.

Only a few counts were recorded for this clonotype. This chain links TRBV29-1 with TRBJ2-7; D gene ambiguous. Germline CDR1 reads SQVTM; CDR2 reads ANQGSEA. Trimming shortened V by 7 bases and J by 3 bases, and 13 bases separated the two germline ends. This CDR3 region has 12 residues. The DNA for the CDR3 is TGCAGCGCCTCAGGAATCCACTACGAGCAGTACTTC. It translates to CSASGIHYEQYF.